Presented here are 28 T cell receptor beta chains from one specimen sequenced in a study of blood T cell repertoires in COVID-19. Repertoires were generated with immunoSEQ multiplex PCR, while TCRdb's copy carries only in-frame clones and drops some. The profile shows under 150,000 clones, 85% of them singletons. The sequenced material came from peripheral blood. Every receptor here comes from a woman aged 55-69 years with COVID-19, enrolled during active disease.

The V call is TRBV4-1, the J call TRBJ2-1; D gene uncertain. There are 12 residues in the CDR3. Trimming left V 4 bases short and J 10 bases short, with 11 bases between. Germline CDR1 is MGHRA and CDR2 is YSYEKL. Written as DNA, the CDR3 is TGCGCCAGCAGCCTTAATGCCCGGGAGCAGTTCTTC. Encoded protein: CASSLNAREQFF.

This chain uses TRBV18 with TRBJ1-1, with a possible D match to TRBD1 (6 bases). Looked up from germline, CDR1 is KGHSH and CDR2 is LQKENI. The CDR3 covers 14 residues. V was trimmed by 5 bases and J by 2 bases, leaving 12 bases between them. The CDR3: CASSVAGENTEAFF. For the CDR3, the DNA is TGTGCCAGCTCAGTGGCAGGGGAAAACACTGAAGCTTTCTTT.

The V gene is TRBV3-1 (or the pseudogene TRBV3-2), the J gene TRBJ2-1; 7 positions match TRBD2. This CDR3 contains 15 residues. Germline loops: CDR1 LGHDT, CDR2 YNNKEL (reference sequence). Losses at the gene ends were 0 bases for V and 10 bases for J; bases not matched to a gene: 9. Here the CDR3 DNA reads TGTGCCAGCAGCCAAGACGCTAGCGGAGTCAGGGAGCAGTTCTTC. This translates into CASSQDASGVREQFF.

CDR3 residues: CASSPEANTEAFF. As DNA, the CDR3 is TGTGCCAGCTCACCAGAGGCGAACACTGAAGCTTTCTTT. V usage is TRBV18 and J usage is TRBJ1-1; D uncertain. The CDR3 extends over 13 amino acids. The germline V gene encodes CDR1 KGHSH and CDR2 LQKENI. The V end lost 2 bases, the J end lost 1 base, and 5 bases lay between the germline ends.

This chain connects TRBV4-2 to TRBJ1-2; TRBD1 is a possible D gene (5 bases). V dropped 0 bases and J dropped 13 bases, with 24 bases sitting between them. Germline loops: CDR1 LGHNA, CDR2 YNFKEQ. CDR3 length: 16 amino acids. CDR3 protein: CASSQDWGEVSRVGTF. CDR3 nucleotides: TGTGCCAGCAGCCAAGATTGGGGGGAAGTATCCCGTGTGGGCACCTTC.

The V call is TRBV24-1, the J call TRBJ1-2; D is possibly TRBD1 (6 bases). The V gene's germline CDR1 is KGHDR and CDR2 SFDVKD. Trimming took off 4 bases at V and 2 bases at J, with 13 bases between the two ends. The CDR3 has 15 amino acids. CDR3 DNA sequence: TGTGCCACCAGTGACCCGGGGAGGGGGAACTATGGCTACACCTTC. It encodes CATSDPGRGNYGYTF.

This clone is a singleton in its sample. The gene calls are TRBV11-2 and TRBJ2-3; 8 bases map to TRBD2. Germline-derived CDR1 and CDR2 are SGHAT and FQNNGV. The CDR3 totals 17 residues. After removal of 6 bases from V and 1 base from J, the junction contained 12 bases not matched to a gene. As DNA, the CDR3 is TGTGCCAGCAGTTATAATGCCGGGGGGGGTGGCACAGATACGCAGTATTTT. It encodes CASSYNAGGGGTDTQYF.

V gene TRBV6-6 combines with J gene TRBJ2-7; D is perhaps TRBD1 (6 bases). V lost 6 bases and J lost 3, with 12 bases in between. CDR1 and CDR2 from the germline V gene are MNHNY and SVGAGI (reference sequence). This CDR3 has 13 amino acids. CDR3 protein: CASRRTENYEQYF. The CDR3 DNA follows: TGTGCCAGCAGACGGACAGAAAACTACGAGCAGTACTTC.

This clone was seen at least ten times. CDR3 sequence: CASSLDPTGDSNQPQHF. CDR3 sequence (DNA): TGTGCCAGCAGCTTAGATCCGACAGGGGATAGCAATCAGCCCCAGCATTTT. The chain recombines TRBV11-2 with TRBJ1-5, with 8 bases matching TRBD1. Trimming at V came to 0 bases and at J to 0 bases, leaving 4 bases not matched to a gene. This CDR3 comprises 17 residues. CDR1 is SGHAT, CDR2 FQNNGV, per germline.

V and J are TRBV19 and TRBJ2-7; 9 nucleotides match TRBD1. CDR3 size: 14 residues. J was trimmed by 5 bases and V by 5 bases; bases with no gene match: 7. Germline CDR1 and CDR2: LNHDA and SQIVND (reference sequence). The CDR3 loop reads CASSSGTGPHEQYF. CDR3 DNA: TGTGCCAGTAGTTCCGGGACAGGGCCCCACGAGCAGTACTTC.

CDR3 residues: CASSENKQELPRLSGNTIYF. CDR3 nucleotides: TGTGCCAGCAGTGAAAATAAACAGGAACTTCCAAGGCTGTCTGGAAACACCATATATTTT. The V call is TRBV2, the J call TRBJ1-3; D is possibly TRBD1 (5 bases). Trimming cost V 2 bases and J 1 base, with 24 bases left between them. This CDR3 region has 20 residues. The germline V gene encodes CDR1 SNHLY and CDR2 FYNNEI.

The CDR3 region is CASRTLAGKSGTGELFF. The CDR3, as DNA: TGTGCCAGCAGGACCCTAGCGGGGAAATCGGGCACCGGGGAGCTGTTTTTT. The V gene is TRBV6-4, the J gene TRBJ2-2; TRBD2 aligns across 9 bases. V lost 6 bases, J lost 4 bases, and 12 bases stayed unmatched. CDR1 is MRHNA and CDR2 is SNTAGT in the germline V gene. This CDR3 is 17 amino acids long.

In nucleotides, the CDR3 is TGTGCCAGCACCTCGTTAGGGGCTGGGACAGCCCCCGGGGAGCTGTTTTTT. Residues: CASTSLGAGTAPGELFF. J is TRBJ2-2 and V is TRBV28; 7 bases align to TRBD1. The germline V gene has CDR1 MDHEN and CDR2 SYDVKM. The length of the CDR3 is 17 residues. Germline trimming cut 7 bases from V and 6 bases from J; bases unmatched to any gene: 17. The entire variable domain, with the rest obtained from reference TRBV28 and TRBJ2-2, is as follows: DVKVTQSSRYLVKRTGEKVFLECVQDMDHENMFWYRQDPGLGLRLIYFSYDVKMKEKGDIPEGYSVSREKKERFSLILESASTNQTSMYLCASTSLGAGTAPGELFFGEGSRLTVL.

The rearrangement joins TRBV6-6 to TRBJ2-5; possible D gene TRBD1, 6 bases. V shed 4 bases and J shed 2 bases, with 17 bases lying between them. The CDR3 runs 16 residues. The germline gives CDR1 MNHNY, CDR2 SVGAGI (reference sequence). CDR3 nucleotide sequence: TGTGCCAGCAGTTCCGATGCAGGGGTTGGGCAAGAGACCCAGTACTTC. Its protein is CASSSDAGVGQETQYF.

CDR3 loop: CASSAGGGSPLHF. The DNA of the CDR3 is TGCGCCAGCAGCGCAGGGGGAGGTTCACCCCTCCACTTT. The chain is built from TRBV10-1 and TRBJ1-6, with 7 bases matching TRBD1. The CDR3 length is 13 residues. With 6 bases clipped from V and 9 bases from J, the junction kept 5 bases outside the gene matches. Germline assignment: CDR1 WNHNN and CDR2 SYGVQD (reference sequence).

CDR3 region: CASSYAQGVTDTQYF. CDR3 coding DNA: TGTGCCAGCAGTTACGCACAGGGGGTCACAGATACGCAGTATTTT. This chain uses TRBV6-5 with TRBJ2-3, with 8 bases fitting TRBD1. From germline, CDR1 is MNHEY and CDR2 SVGAGI. V dropped 2 bases and J dropped 2; count of bases not matched to a gene: 3. The CDR3 contains 15 residues.

V usage is TRBV2 and J usage is TRBJ1-6; possibly TRBD1 for D (5 bases). The CDR3 loop spans 14 amino acids. CDR1 is SNHLY and CDR2 is FYNNEI in the germline V gene. The V end lost 7 bases, the J end lost 6 bases, and 13 bases lay between the germline ends. The CDR3 sequence is CASMATGGNSPLHF. The CDR3 nucleotides read TGTGCCAGCATGGCGACGGGGGGTAATTCACCCCTCCACTTT. The full variable domain, its missing parts supplied by reference TRBV2 and TRBJ1-6, is EPEVTQTPSHQVTQMGQEVILRCVPISNHLYFYWYRQILGQKVEFLVSFYNNEISEKSEIFDDQFSVERPDGSNFTLKIRSTKLEDSAMYFCASMATGGNSPLHFGNGTRLTVT.

The chain is built from TRBV6-1 and TRBJ1-2, with D tentatively TRBD1 (6 bases). The germline gives CDR1 MNHNS, CDR2 SASEGT. The V gene lost 3 bases and the J gene lost 0 bases, with 14 bases spanning the gap. The CDR3 sequence is 16 residues long. The CDR3 bases are TGTGCCAGCAGTGATCGGACAGCCCAAGCTAACTATGGCTACACCTTC. It specifies CASSDRTAQANYGYTF.

This clone was seen a single time. This chain uses TRBV4-2 with TRBJ2-7; D is perhaps TRBD2 (6 bases). CDR3 size: 14 residues. CDR1 LGHNA and CDR2 YNFKEQ come from the germline V gene. With 6 bases removed from V and 2 bases from J, the gap between germline ends came to 14 bases. DNA of the CDR3: TGTGCCAGCAGTCACATCGGGGGTCCCTACGAGCAGTACTTC. Its translation: CASSHIGGPYEQYF.

The chain joins TRBV5-5 to TRBJ2-7; D perhaps matches TRBD2 (5 bases). This CDR3 is 15 amino acids long. Trimming stripped 3 bases from V and 5 bases from J, with 18 bases between. CDR1 is SGHKS, CDR2 YYEKEE, per germline (reference sequence). CDR3 sequence: CASSSIPVERNEQYF. The DNA for the CDR3 is TGTGCCAGCAGCTCAATACCGGTTGAGCGGAACGAGCAGTACTTC.

This chain joins TRBV4-1 and TRBJ2-3; maybe TRBD2 (6 bases). Germline V CDR1 and CDR2: MGHRA, YSYEKL. This CDR3 comprises 13 residues. Trimming stripped 5 bases from V and 0 bases from J, with 6 bases between. The CDR3 coding sequence is TGCGCCAGCAGCGGGGGGAGCACAGATACGCAGTATTTT. Translating it yields CASSGGSTDTQYF.

This clone was observed a handful of times. The V gene is TRBV9, the J gene TRBJ2-1; 9 bases are shared with TRBD1. Germline values: CDR1 SGDLS, CDR2 YYNGEE. V was clipped by 2 bases and J by 6 bases; unmatched bases: 9. The CDR3 runs 16 residues. CDR3 protein: CASSVRPGTGLNEQFF. The CDR3 DNA sequence: TGTGCCAGCAGCGTGAGGCCCGGGACAGGGCTCAATGAGCAGTTCTTC.

This sequence joins TRBV5-4 and TRBJ2-2; D remains unclear. The germline V gene has CDR1 SGHNT and CDR2 YYREEE (reference sequence). This CDR3 has 13 amino acids. V gave up 2 bases and J gave up 7 bases, with 9 bases separating them. This chain's CDR3 is CASSFLRVGELFF. Here the CDR3 DNA reads TGTGCCAGCAGCTTTCTTCGTGTCGGGGAGCTGTTTTTT.

The table lists this clone with a few counts. The chain is built from TRBV20-1 and TRBJ2-1, with a weak D call TRBD1 (5 bases). The CDR3 is 11 amino acids. Germline CDR1 is DFQATT and CDR2 is SNEGSKA (reference sequence). The germline V and J ends were trimmed by 4 bases and 10 bases, with 11 bases remaining between them. In DNA, the CDR3 is TGCAGTGCTACCTCAGGGTACGAGCAGTTCTTC. This encodes CSATSGYEQFF.

This clone was counted only a few times. The chain uses TRBV12-3 or TRBV12-4 and TRBJ1-1, with D possibly TRBD1 on 5 matching bases. CDR3 length: 12 residues. The ends were cut back, 3 bases at V and 8 bases at J, with 10 bases in the middle. The CDR3 region is CASSLNRLEAFF. In DNA form, the CDR3 reads TGTGCCAGCAGTTTGAACAGGTTAGAAGCTTTCTTT.

Many counts were recorded for this clone. The chain combines TRBV30 with TRBJ1-4, with 8 bases matching TRBD1. Looked up from germline, CDR1 is GTSNPN and CDR2 is SVGIG (reference sequence). The CDR3 sequence is 14 residues long. Trimming cost V 3 bases and J 6 bases; bases outside gene matches: 6. For the CDR3, the DNA is TGTGCCTGGAGCTTCGGGACAGGTGATGAAAAACTGTTTTTT. It yields the protein CAWSFGTGDEKLFF. The variable domain in full, completed from reference TRBV30 and TRBJ1-4, reads SQTIHQWPATLVQPVGSPLSLECTVEGTSNPNLYWYRQAAGRGLQLLFYSVGIGQISSEVPQNLSASRPQDRQFILSSKKLLLSDSGFYLCAWSFGTGDEKLFFGSGTQLSVL.

This clone has more than one count but fewer than ten. V gene TRBV4-2 combines with J gene TRBJ1-1; D might be TRBD1 (6 bases). The CDR3 covers 14 residues. CDR1 LGHNA and CDR2 YNFKEQ come from the germline V gene. The V end was cut by 8 bases, the J end by 5 bases, with 18 bases between. The CDR3 reads CASAQGLRSTEAFF. The CDR3 DNA follows: TGTGCCAGCGCACAGGGATTGAGAAGTACTGAAGCTTTCTTT.

This clone was counted a few times. The rearrangement joins TRBV20-1 to TRBJ1-1; no definite D call. With 3 bases removed from V and 1 base from J, the gap between germline ends came to 12 bases. CDR1 and CDR2 from the germline V gene are DFQATT and SNEGSKA (reference sequence). The CDR3 has 14 residues. CDR3 DNA sequence: TGCAGTGCTAGTTGGCCTTACAAGAACACTGAAGCTTTCTTT. Translated: CSASWPYKNTEAFF.